Following are 23 T cell receptor beta chains from one sample sequenced in a study of T cells in Graves' hyperthyroidism and ophthalmopathy. Template material for amplifying TCR beta CDR3 regions consisted of RNA transcripts. TCR CDR3 regions were first amplified by RT-PCR with HTBI primers. MiXCR was run by TCRdb on the multiplex PCR reads, yielding one entry per CDR3 protein. The sample has fewer than 550,000 distinct CDR3 sequences; approximately 25% are singletons. Specimen: blood. The source is a woman aged 25 to 39 with Graves' ophthalmopathy.

Ten or more counts support this clonotype. The V gene is TRBV6-1, the J gene TRBJ2-2; tentative D call: TRBD1 (5 bases). Germline V gene lookup returns CDR1 MNHNS and CDR2 SASEGT. The CDR3 length is 15 residues. Trimming pared 4 bases from V and 3 bases from J, leaving 12 bases between. The chain's CDR3 is CASSGGQSDTGELFF. Here the CDR3 DNA reads TGTGCCAGCAGTGGCGGACAATCGGACACCGGGGAGCTGTTTTTT.

This clonotype was counted only a few times. The rearrangement joins TRBV5-1 to TRBJ2-7; D call uncertain. Trimming removed 0 bases at V and 5 bases at J, with 9 bases between. This CDR3 contains 13 residues. The germline V gene encodes CDR1 SGHRS and CDR2 YFSETQ. This CDR3 reads CASSLADYHEQYF. CDR3 coding DNA: TGCGCCAGCAGCTTGGCCGATTACCACGAGCAGTACTTC.

The gene calls are TRBV5-1 and TRBJ1-1; no firm D call. This CDR3 has 14 residues. Germline CDR1 reads SGHRS; CDR2 reads YFSETQ. V was trimmed by 4 bases and J by 7 bases, leaving 17 bases between them. The CDR3 loop reads CASSPDEGPGEAFF. The CDR3 nucleotides are TGCGCCAGCAGCCCAGATGAAGGGCCCGGTGAAGCTTTCTTT.

This chain joins TRBV12-3 or TRBV12-4 and TRBJ1-1; 9 bases align to TRBD1. The CDR3 covers 18 residues. V lost 4 bases and J lost 4; bases outside the gene matches: 16. The CDR3 region is CASSYVTGGRVGFTEAFF. CDR3 coding DNA: TGTGCCAGCAGTTATGTTACAGGGGGCCGCGTGGGTTTCACTGAAGCTTTCTTT.

This clonotype was picked up a small number of times. This may be a read error: a much more frequent sequence differs by one nucleotide. The rearrangement links TRBV5-4 to TRBJ1-1, with D hard to call. This CDR3 comprises 15 residues. Germline V lookup: CDR1 SGHNT, CDR2 YYREEE (reference sequence). As DNA, the CDR3 is TGTGCCATCAGCTTGTTTACTACAGCGAACACTGAAGCTTTCTTT. Protein product: CAISLFTTANTEAFF.

A remark on this clonotype: This may stem from a read error, because a much larger clone lies one nucleotide away. The chain joins TRBV7-2 to TRBJ1-5, with TRBD1 as a possible D gene (5 bases). The CDR3 contains 14 residues. CDR1 SGHTA and CDR2 FQGNSA come from the germline V gene. Here the CDR3 reads CASSFTGGNQPKHF. The CDR3 DNA reads as TGTGCCAGCAGCTTTACAGGAGGCAATCAGCCCAAGCATTTT.

This clonotype showed up just a few times. The V call is TRBV28, the J call TRBJ1-1; 7 nucleotides agree with TRBD1. V was pared by 10 bases and J by 2 bases, with 10 bases of the junction left unmatched. Germline-derived CDR1 and CDR2 are MDHEN and SYDVKM. The CDR3 consists of 14 residues. CDR3 sequence: CANRRTGPNTEAFF. The CDR3 DNA sequence: TGTGCCAACCGTCGGACAGGACCAAACACTGAAGCTTTCTTT.

The V and J genes are TRBV6-1 and TRBJ1-5; D unresolved. This CDR3 spans 13 amino acids. V lost 7 bases and J 0 bases, leaving 7 bases between the germline ends. Germline V gene data show CDR1 as MNHNS and CDR2 as SASEGT. CDR3 region: CASTDRSNQPQHF. The CDR3 region has the DNA TGTGCCAGCACAGACCGTAGCAATCAGCCCCAGCATTTT.

At least ten counts were recorded for this clonotype. The chain uses TRBV6-2 or TRBV6-3 and TRBJ1-2; D remains ambiguous. The ends were cut back, 4 bases at V and 7 bases at J, with 13 bases in the middle. Germline CDR1 is MNHEY and CDR2 is SVGEGT. This CDR3 has 13 amino acids. The CDR3 protein is CASSFGPFGGYTF. In DNA form, the CDR3 reads TGTGCCAGCAGTTTTGGACCGTTCGGTGGCTACACCTTC.

The chain recombines TRBV7-6 with TRBJ2-7, with no clear D. The CDR3 loop spans 16 amino acids. Germline lookup yields CDR1 SGHVS and CDR2 FNYEAQ. Trimming left V 2 bases short and J 0 bases short, with 14 bases between. The CDR3 nucleotides read TGTGCCAGCAGCTTAAGGCTCGCTACGGACTCCTACGAGCAGTACTTC. This translates into CASSLRLATDSYEQYF.

This clonotype was observed a few times. The J gene is TRBJ1-5, the V gene TRBV11-2, with D possibly matching TRBD1 (5 bases). V shed 2 bases and J shed 4 bases, with 9 bases lying between them. Germline assignment: CDR1 SGHAT and CDR2 FQNNGV. This CDR3 is built from 14 residues. The CDR3 region is CASSLSPGNQPQHF. The CDR3 nucleotides read TGTGCCAGCAGCTTAAGCCCAGGGAATCAGCCCCAGCATTTT.

This chain joins TRBV6-1 and TRBJ1-5; possibly TRBD1 for D (5 bases). Per the germline V gene, CDR1 is MNHNS and CDR2 is SASEGT. V shed 8 bases and J shed 7 bases, with 15 bases lying between them. This CDR3 has 13 residues. The CDR3 is CASGGREAQPQHF. CDR3 nucleotide sequence: TGTGCCAGCGGAGGCAGGGAGGCCCAGCCCCAGCATTTT.

V is TRBV30 and J is TRBJ2-7; 12 positions match TRBD2. The CDR3 consists of 14 residues. The trim removed 6 bases at V and 6 bases at J, leaving 9 bases unmatched. Germline assignment: CDR1 GTSNPN and CDR2 SVGIG (reference sequence). CDR3 nucleotide sequence: TGTGCCTGTTCAACGGGACTAGCGGGTTCCGAGCAGTACTTC. Residues: CACSTGLAGSEQYF.

This clonotype has more than one count but fewer than ten. The gene calls are TRBV20-1 and TRBJ2-7; D unclear. The CDR3 contains 13 residues. Between the trimmed V and J ends, which lost 1 base and 0 bases, there was a span of 7 bases. In germline, CDR1 is DFQATT, CDR2 SNEGSKA (reference sequence). CDR3 sequence: CSARAVSSYEQYF. The CDR3 DNA reads as TGCAGTGCTAGAGCGGTCAGCTCCTACGAGCAGTACTTC.

The sample holds many counts of this clonotype. The chain employs TRBV12-3 or TRBV12-4 and TRBJ2-3, with D hard to call. V lost 3 bases and J 11 bases, leaving 12 bases between the germline ends. This CDR3 spans 12 amino acids. The CDR3 spells CASSFALVEQYF. In DNA form, the CDR3 reads TGTGCCAGCAGTTTCGCGCTGGTGGAGCAGTATTTT.

This clonotype was counted ten times or more. The chain links TRBV4-2 to TRBJ2-5, with D perhaps given as TRBD1 or TRBD2 (6 bases each). V was cut by 4 bases and J by 9 bases, with 24 bases left in between. The CDR3 sequence is 16 residues long. Germline CDR1 LGHNA, CDR2 YNFKEQ. The CDR3 DNA follows: TGTGCCAGCAGCCCGAAGCCGGGGGCCGCCGAGGAGGCCCAGTACTTC. Its protein product is CASSPKPGAAEEAQYF.

This clonotype was counted between two and nine times. This rearrangement joins TRBV6-2 or TRBV6-3 to TRBJ2-5; 7 bases line up with TRBD2. Germline V lookup: CDR1 MNHEY, CDR2 SVGEGT. J lost 9 bases, V lost 2 bases, and 3 bases had no gene match. CDR3 size: 12 residues. DNA of the CDR3: TGTGCCAGCAGTTACGTCGGGGGGTCCCAGTACTTC. Amino acid sequence: CASSYVGGSQYF.

This chain connects TRBV4-1 to TRBJ2-4; D remains unclear. The CDR3 is 16 amino acids. Deletions cut 1 base from V and 6 bases from J, with 16 bases between. Germline V gene sequence: CDR1 MGHRA, CDR2 YSYEKL. CDR3 nucleotide sequence: TGCGCCAGCAGCCAAGGGGAAGACGCGTTGGGAAACATTCAGTACTTC. Residues: CASSQGEDALGNIQYF.

This clonotype showed up many times. J is TRBJ2-7 and V is TRBV10-3, with a weak D call TRBD1 (6 bases). V shed 6 bases and J shed 6 bases, with 15 bases lying between them. Looked up from germline, CDR1 is ENHRY and CDR2 is SYGVKD. CDR3 length equals 13 residues. The CDR3 spells CAISSRTVSEQYF. The DNA for the CDR3 is TGTGCCATCAGCTCCCGGACAGTTTCCGAGCAGTACTTC.

This clonotype was observed many times. The chain carries TRBV19 and TRBJ2-7; 7 bases are a match to TRBD1. V shed 6 bases, J shed 0 bases, and the junction held 2 bases outside the gene matches. Germline V gene data show CDR1 as LNHDA and CDR2 as SQIVND (reference sequence). The CDR3 loop spans 13 amino acids. The CDR3 spells CASRRDSSYEQYF. For the CDR3, the DNA is TGTGCCAGTAGGAGGGACAGCTCCTACGAGCAGTACTTC.

This clonotype is labeled medium-sized. This chain connects TRBV28 to TRBJ2-5, with D maybe TRBD2 (6 bases). Germline V gives CDR1 MDHEN, CDR2 SYDVKM. The V end was cut by 7 bases, the J end by 5 bases, with 17 bases between. CDR3 length: 14 amino acids. CDR3 DNA sequence: TGTGCCAGCATTGGGGGGAAGATTACGGAGACCCAGTACTTC. Amino acids: CASIGGKITETQYF.

This clonotype was seen many times. The J gene is TRBJ2-7, the V gene TRBV6-2 or TRBV6-3; the D gene is possibly TRBD2 (6 bases). V lost 0 bases to trimming and J lost 2 bases, with 14 bases between them. The CDR3 spans 16 residues. The germline gives CDR1 MNHEY, CDR2 SVGEGT. CDR3 in amino acids: CASSYSKSGSAYEQYF. CDR3 nucleotide sequence: TGTGCCAGCAGTTACTCGAAAAGCGGGTCCGCCTACGAGCAGTACTTC.

With regard to this clonotype: A much larger clone sits a single nucleotide away, making a read error possible. This sequence joins TRBV5-1 and TRBJ2-1; TRBD1 matches 10 bases. This CDR3 has 16 amino acids. Germline lookup yields CDR1 SGHRS and CDR2 YFSETQ. The CDR3 is CACSLRDRGVYNEQFF. For the CDR3, the DNA is TGCGCCTGCAGCTTGCGGGACAGGGGAGTATACAATGAGCAGTTCTTC.